This T cell receptor beta chain was recovered during a study of cytomegalovirus exposure and HLA in healthy donors. Study-wide points: Highly shared variants forming one cluster were likely a sequencing artifact. The investigators catalogued 150 to 200 TCR beta chains as cytomegalovirus-associated. TRBV6-2, TRBV6-3 and some other V segments were unresolvable in 87-base-pair reads. Later analysis associated a missense DCLRE1C variant with TCR beta V- and J-gene trimming.

Note on this clone: Its antigen is unidentified.

CDR1 KGHSH and CDR2 LQKENI come from the germline V gene. Trimming removed 1 base at V and 1 base at J, with 10 bases between. The length of the CDR3 is 15 residues. This PCR relied on a set of 60 Vbeta primers and 13 Jbeta primers. Profiled with immunoSEQ multiplex PCR; TCRdb holds only in-frame clones, not every one. The sample lists some 150,000 clones; over 60% were seen once. The sequenced material came from PBMCs. The origin of this receptor is a woman in her 30s in good health and CMV-seropositive. This chain connects TRBV18 to TRBJ1-1, with D possibly matching TRBD1 (5 bases). This CDR3 is CASSPRLTENTEAFF. The CDR3 DNA reads TGTGCCAGCTCACCACGTCTGACAGAGAACACTGAAGCTTTCTTT.